What follows is one T cell receptor (beta chain) and its context. Its antigen is currently not known. No base-level quality is on record; no much larger clone is a single base apart. Peripheral blood CD8+ and CD4+ T cells from healthy donors, Susac syndrome patients and multiple sclerosis patients were profiled using high-throughput TCR beta sequencing. The multiple sclerosis controls were treatment-naive patients who had stable or active relapsing-remitting disease and met the revised McDonald criteria. Bulk CD8+ and CD4+ T cells were purified by magnetic negative isolation, whereas CD8+ TEMRA cells were enriched by FACS. Blood was collected in EDTA tubes and processed within 24 hours, with PBMCs isolated through density gradient centrifugation. PBMCs intended for TCR sequencing were cryopreserved in liquid nitrogen and were subsequently thawed in a 37 degrees C water bath. A purity of at least 90% was achieved for sorted or isolated CD4+, CD8+ and CD8+ TEMRA cells.

RNA was extracted using the RNeasy kit, and about 0.45 to 1 ug of the RNA was reverse transcribed with random hexamers. The immunoSEQ multiplex PCR assay, covering 54 Vbeta and 13 Jbeta segments, was used to amplify TCR beta CDR3 regions. PCR amplification bias was corrected by using a synthetic template baseline for primer optimization and computational correction. On the authors' methods: Reads were assigned to V, D and J genes according to IMGT and analyzed in immunoSEQ Analyzer, with only productive sequences retained. Clonality was computed as one minus Shannon entropy normalized by log2 of the number of productive unique sequences. Public and private clones were assessed among the 100 most prevalent clones of each patient and control. Clones were defined as Susac-specific when absent from the healthy and MS cohorts, from over 950 published viral clones and from other ImmuneACCESS disease sequences. TCRdb itself trimmed the public reads at Q25 with fastp, ran MiXCR and retained productive beta chains. Merged by CDR3 protein, the rows form single entries marked with the most common genes and DNA. In this record, the V and J calls reflect TCRdb's handling and not the investigators' own analysis. Recorded for this sample are about 200,000 distinct CDR3 sequences; 85% to 95% of them occurred a single time. Of the sample, 0.082% falls within the top ten clones.

This sample is part of a study of CD8 T cells in Susac syndrome (dated by TCRdb to between 2018 and 2020). Some background on the complete study: Repertoire sequencing was used to test whether CD8+ T cell activation and differentiation in Susac syndrome was antigen driven.

Paper-wide results and their limitations: The TCR sequencing and HLA analysis was acknowledged to have included a relatively small number of individuals.

In the germline V gene, CDR1 corresponds to SGHDT and CDR2 to YYEEEE. V gives up 6 bases and J gives up 3 bases, and the segment between their germline ends measures 10 bases. The CDR3 spans 12 residues, from the cysteine through the phenylalanine. Left in the record is the CDR3 DNA by itself, 36 bases read in frame from the first base. Rearrangement joined TRBV5-6 to TRBJ2-7, with no confidently assigned D gene. Sequenced material: CD4+ T cells from PBMCs. The origin of this receptor is a human donor with multiple sclerosis. The CDR3 amino acid sequence is: CASTEVLYEQYF. The sequenced DNA is TGTGCCAGCACCGAGGTCCTCTACGAGCAGTACTTC.